This T cell receptor (beta chain) was retrieved from a study of T cell changes during pregnancy in multiple sclerosis. Measured with immunoSEQ multiplex PCR; TCRdb has only the in-frame clones, and not every one. Here the sample spans 30,000 or so clones, roughly 86% being singletons. The clonotype originates from a female donor with multiple sclerosis, enrolled in a pregnancy study. The material sequenced was CD8+ T cells from peripheral blood mononuclear cells, taken in the first trimester of pregnancy.

The CDR3: CASSNPGLAMETQYF. The CDR3 DNA is TGTGCCAGTAGTAACCCGGGACTAGCGATGGAGACCCAGTACTTC. V gene TRBV19 combines with J gene TRBJ2-5, with 10 positions matching TRBD2. The CDR3 consists of 15 residues. Germline lookup yields CDR1 LNHDA and CDR2 SQIVND (reference sequence). V dropped 4 bases and J dropped 5; count of bases not matched to a gene: 7.